One sample yielded the 30 T cell receptor beta chains listed below, sequenced in a study of glioma-infiltrating T cells after dendritic cell vaccination. Profiling relied on immunoSEQ multiplex PCR, and the TCRdb table lists in-frame clones only, not all of them. The sample contains about 30,000 clones, 90% to 95% of which appear only once. Material: blood, obtained before dendritic cell vaccination. The origin of the receptors is a human donor with glioblastoma.

In this sample, this clone turned up a few times. The rearrangement joins TRBV25-1 to TRBJ1-2; 7 bases are a match to TRBD1. Germline values: CDR1 MGHDK, CDR2 SYGVNS. Unmatched junction bases numbered 11, after V lost 6 bases and J lost 4 bases. This CDR3 has 15 residues. The CDR3 spells CASRPIGQAPYGYTF. The CDR3 nucleotides read TGTGCCAGCAGACCCATTGGACAGGCCCCCTATGGCTACACCTTC.

The chain carries TRBV2 and TRBJ2-3; TRBD2 matches at 9 bases. V shed 3 bases, J shed 4 bases, and the junction held 5 bases outside the gene matches. The CDR3 consists of 15 residues. Germline assignment: CDR1 SNHLY and CDR2 FYNNEI. As DNA, the CDR3 is TGTGCCAGCAGTGATCCGGGCGGGGGGGCAGATACGCAGTATTTT. Translated: CASSDPGGGADTQYF. Complete variable domain (other parts from reference TRBV2 and TRBJ2-3): EPEVTQTPSHQVTQMGQEVILRCVPISNHLYFYWYRQILGQKVEFLVSFYNNEISEKSEIFDDQFSVERPDGSNFTLKIRSTKLEDSAMYFCASSDPGGGADTQYFGPGTRLTVL.

The V and J genes are TRBV6-1 and TRBJ2-3; D remains ambiguous. Trimming cost V 4 bases and J 2 bases, with 10 bases left between them. The CDR3 is 14 residues long. Germline CDR1 and CDR2: MNHNS and SASEGT. The CDR3 loop is CASSVDEFTDTQYF. In DNA form, the CDR3 reads TGTGCCAGCAGTGTAGATGAGTTCACAGATACGCAGTATTTT.

CDR3 coding DNA: TGTGCCAGCAGTTACTCTGGCAGCTACGAGCAGTACTTC. This gives the protein CASSYSGSYEQYF. The chain is built from TRBV6-6 and TRBJ2-7, with D uncertain. The CDR3 length is 13 residues. Trimming pared 0 bases from V and 3 bases from J, leaving 6 bases between. Germline assignment: CDR1 MNHNY and CDR2 SVGAGI (reference sequence).

The chain uses TRBV19 and TRBJ2-1, with TRBD2 as a possible D gene (6 bases). This CDR3 spans 15 amino acids. Trimming stripped 5 bases from V and 6 bases from J, with 17 bases between. CDR1 is LNHDA and CDR2 is SQIVND in the germline V gene (reference sequence). In DNA, the CDR3 is TGTGCCAGTAGTCGGGGACTGGGCCAATCCAATGAGCAGTTCTTC. As protein: CASSRGLGQSNEQFF.

The CDR3 sequence: CASSQVGLLVSYGYTF. DNA for the CDR3: TGCGCCAGCAGCCAAGTCGGACTCCTGGTTTCGTATGGCTACACCTTC. The chain joins TRBV4-1 to TRBJ1-2; D is undetermined. CDR3 length: 16 amino acids. The V end was cut by 1 base, the J end by 5 bases, with 17 bases between. Germline CDR1 MGHRA, CDR2 YSYEKL.

This chain uses TRBV5-1 with TRBJ1-3; 12 bases fit TRBD1. The J segment lost 7 bases and the V segment lost 4 bases, leaving 12 bases of the junction unmatched. Germline values: CDR1 SGHRS, CDR2 YFSETQ. The CDR3 covers 17 residues. Here the CDR3 DNA reads TGCGCCAGCAGCACCCGGCCCGGGACAGGGGGCGCGAACACCATATATTTT. Protein product: CASSTRPGTGGANTIYF.

The chain is built from TRBV5-4 and TRBJ2-5; 10 positions agree with TRBD1. Germline V gene sequence: CDR1 SGHNT, CDR2 YYREEE (reference sequence). With V trimmed by 1 base and J by 0 bases, 3 bases remained unmatched. This CDR3 spans 16 amino acids. CDR3 protein: CASSLLGQGYQETQYF. The CDR3 DNA is TGTGCCAGCAGCTTGTTGGGACAGGGGTACCAAGAGACCCAGTACTTC.

This clone was recorded only once. The genes are TRBV18 and TRBJ2-7; no firm D call. Trimming cost V 0 bases and J 3 bases, with 6 bases left between them. Germline V CDR1 and CDR2: KGHSH, LQKENI. The CDR3 totals 13 residues. Written as DNA, the CDR3 is TGTGCCAGCTCACCACCAGCGAACTACGAGCAGTACTTC. As protein: CASSPPANYEQYF. The variable domain in full, with the rest retrieved from reference TRBV18 and TRBJ2-7, is NAGVMQNPRHLVRRRGQEARLRCSPMKGHSHVYWYRQLPEEGLKFMVYLQKENIIDESGMPKERFSAEFPKEGPSILRIQQVVRGDSAAYFCASSPPANYEQYFGPGTRLTVT.

V and J are TRBV10-1 and TRBJ1-1, with D tentatively TRBD1 (5 bases). Trimming took off 6 bases at V and 3 bases at J, with 14 bases between the two ends. The CDR3 covers 14 residues. The germline CDR1 and CDR2 sequences are WNHNN and SYGVQD (reference sequence). DNA for the CDR3: TGCGCCAGCAGCGCCATCAGGGCGGACACTGAAGCTTTCTTT. It encodes CASSAIRADTEAFF.

This clone was recorded once. J is TRBJ2-7 and V is TRBV7-8, with TRBD1 matching over 8 bases. CDR3 length equals 14 residues. Germline V gene data show CDR1 as SGHVS and CDR2 as FQNEAQ. The V and J ends lost 5 bases and 4 bases, in that order; junction bases with no gene match: 7. The DNA for the CDR3 is TGTGCCAGCAGCCACCGACAGGGGAGGTACGAGCAGTACTTC. Its protein product is CASSHRQGRYEQYF.

In the case of this clone: This CDR3 is also generated by other DNA sequences in the sample. The genes are TRBV6-5 and TRBJ1-6, with a tentative D call TRBD1 (6 bases). The CDR3 is 15 residues long. The germline V and J ends were trimmed by 6 bases and 7 bases, with 16 bases remaining between them. Per the germline V gene, CDR1 is MNHEY and CDR2 is SVGAGI. The CDR3 protein is CASSTNTGFNSPLHF. In DNA form, the CDR3 reads TGTGCCAGCAGCACCAATACAGGGTTCAATTCACCCCTCCACTTT.

This clone was counted a single time. As DNA, the CDR3 is TGTGCCAGCAGTTCCCGTCAGCTTGGAGGCGAGACCCAGTACTTC. Protein: CASSSRQLGGETQYF. The chain joins TRBV5-6 to TRBJ2-5; a weak D match, TRBD2 (5 bases). Deletions cut 5 bases from V and 5 bases from J, with 19 bases between. The length of the CDR3 is 15 residues. CDR1 and CDR2 (germline): SGHDT, YYEEEE.

The DNA for the CDR3 is TGTGCCAGCAGCTTGCTGGGACAGGGGGCAGGGGGGTATGGCTACACCTTC. Amino acid sequence: CASSLLGQGAGGYGYTF. The gene calls are TRBV5-4 and TRBJ1-2; TRBD1 aligns across 12 bases. Germline V gene data show CDR1 as SGHNT and CDR2 as YYREEE (reference sequence). V shed 1 base, J shed 5 bases, and the junction held 9 bases outside the gene matches. CDR3 length: 17 residues.

Remarks on this clone: A junction boundary mismatches the germline segment, possibly from a read error. The chain uses TRBV19 and TRBJ1-1; 9 nucleotides agree with TRBD1. This CDR3 has 16 amino acids. From germline, CDR1 is LNHDA and CDR2 SQIVND (reference sequence). CDR3 bases: TGTGCTAGTACCCCGTTACCGGGACAGGGAGGGACTGAAGCTTTCTTT. This encodes CASTPLPGQGGTEAFF.

The V and J genes are TRBV11-1 and TRBJ2-7; D may be TRBD2 (5 bases). The CDR3 is made up of 13 amino acids. V lost 5 bases and J lost 1, with 9 bases in between. Per germline, CDR1 SGHAT and CDR2 FQDESV (reference sequence). The CDR3 bases are TGTGCCAGCAGCCCGGGGATTTCCTACGAGCAGTACTTC. Its translation: CASSPGISYEQYF.

V usage is TRBV11-2 and J usage is TRBJ1-1; unclear D gene. Germline CDR1 reads SGHAT; CDR2 reads FQNNGV. The CDR3 runs 15 residues. V was clipped by 2 bases and J by 6 bases, with 16 bases between them. The CDR3 region has the DNA TGTGCCAGCAGCTTATTCTTGGAGGGAATCTCTGAAGCTTTCTTT. This codes for CASSLFLEGISEAFF.

The chain uses TRBV7-6 and TRBJ2-2, with D perhaps TRBD1 (6 bases). CDR3 length: 14 amino acids. V gave up 5 bases and J gave up 8 bases, with 15 bases separating them. Germline-derived CDR1 and CDR2 are SGHVS and FNYEAQ. CDR3 DNA: TGTGCCAGCAGCCCCAGACAGGTCCTGGGGGAGCTGTTTTTT. Translation: CASSPRQVLGELFF.

The chain combines TRBV6-1 with TRBJ2-7, with 7 bases identical to TRBD2. This CDR3 contains 12 residues. Germline CDR1 MNHNS, CDR2 SASEGT. Trimming cost V 5 bases and J 6 bases; bases outside gene matches: 4. CDR3 nucleotides: TGTGCCAGCAGTAAAGGGACTATCGAGCAGTACTTC. Encoded protein: CASSKGTIEQYF.

The chain links TRBV19 to TRBJ1-1; TRBD1 agrees at 8 bases. Per the germline V gene, CDR1 is LNHDA and CDR2 is SQIVND (reference sequence). V dropped 9 bases and J dropped 3; count of bases not matched to a gene: 12. The CDR3 sequence is 15 residues long. CDR3 coding DNA: TGTGCCAGCCAGCTTCGGACAGGGCTGCACACTGAAGCTTTCTTT. Protein product: CASQLRTGLHTEAFF.

The V call is TRBV7-2, the J call TRBJ1-1; D is unclear. V was pared by 3 bases and J by 6 bases, with 14 bases between. The CDR3 length is 14 residues. Germline CDR1 is SGHTA and CDR2 is FQGNSA. The CDR3 spells CASSFASRYAEAFF. CDR3 nucleotide sequence: TGTGCCAGCAGCTTTGCTAGTAGGTATGCTGAAGCTTTCTTT.

The chain recombines TRBV27 with TRBJ1-2; D is unresolved. This CDR3 has 14 amino acids. The V end lost 3 bases, the J end lost 3 bases, and 11 bases lay between the germline ends. CDR1 and CDR2 (germline): MNHEY, SMNVEV (reference sequence). In DNA, the CDR3 is TGTGCCAGCAGTTTTACGAGGGCGGACTATGGCTACACCTTC. It encodes CASSFTRADYGYTF.

The chain employs TRBV5-6 and TRBJ2-5, with 9 positions matching TRBD1. This CDR3 comprises 16 residues. The germline V gene encodes CDR1 SGHDT and CDR2 YYEEEE. V lost 4 bases to trimming and J lost 3 bases; unmatched junction nucleotides: 10. CDR3 nucleotide sequence: TGTGCCAGCAGCCTCGGGACAGGGCTAGCGAAAGAGACCCAGTACTTC. Translated, it gives CASSLGTGLAKETQYF.

The gene calls are TRBV11-2 and TRBJ2-3; no firm D call. Germline V lookup: CDR1 SGHAT, CDR2 FQNNGV. The CDR3 runs to 13 residues. The V gene lost 3 bases and the J gene lost 6 bases, with 10 bases spanning the gap. CDR3 amino acids: CASSLSMEDTQYF. CDR3 in DNA: TGTGCCAGCAGCTTGTCTATGGAGGATACGCAGTATTTT.

The genes are TRBV5-8 and TRBJ2-4, with D perhaps TRBD2 (5 bases). The CDR3 covers 15 residues. Looked up from germline, CDR1 is SGHTS and CDR2 is YDEGEE. V was shortened by 8 bases and J by 1 base, with 16 bases between the two germline ends. CDR3 coding DNA: TGTGCCAGTTTATTCAGGCGAGGGGCCAAAAACATTCAGTACTTC. It yields the protein CASLFRRGAKNIQYF.

This chain uses TRBV10-1 with TRBJ2-7; TRBD2 aligns across 11 bases. Germline assignment: CDR1 WNHNN and CDR2 SYGVQD (reference sequence). Trimming took 6 bases from V and 9 from J; bases not matched to a gene: 13. CDR3 length: 15 amino acids. The CDR3 DNA reads as TGCGCCAGCAGGGAACGACTAGCGGGGACCGCTCGGCAGTACTTC. Its translation is CASRERLAGTARQYF.

Regarding this clone: The identical CDR3 is also encoded by other nucleotide sequences in the sample. The DNA for the CDR3 is TGTGCCAGCAGTCCCGAGTACTACGAGCAGTACTTC. Translated: CASSPEYYEQYF. The chain employs TRBV6-5 and TRBJ2-7; unclear D gene. This CDR3 region has 12 residues. Deletions cut 5 bases from V and 3 bases from J, with 8 bases between. The germline V gene has CDR1 MNHEY and CDR2 SVGAGI.

This sequence joins TRBV5-4 and TRBJ2-7; D is unresolved. The CDR3 is made up of 12 amino acids. The germline CDR1 and CDR2 sequences are SGHNT and YYREEE (reference sequence). V was pared by 3 bases and J by 7 bases, with 11 bases between. The CDR3 DNA reads as TGTGCCAGCAGCTCATGGGCTGGGGAGCAGTACTTC. Protein sequence: CASSSWAGEQYF.

This chain links TRBV6-5 with TRBJ2-5; 7 bases are a match to TRBD1. Germline V gives CDR1 MNHEY, CDR2 SVGAGI. J gave up 7 bases and V 5 bases, and 10 bases lay outside the gene matches. This CDR3 is 14 amino acids long. CDR3 nucleotides: TGTGCCAGCAGTGAGGACAGGTGGACAGGGACCCAGTACTTC. Its protein is CASSEDRWTGTQYF.

V usage is TRBV6-6 and J usage is TRBJ1-2; D is unresolved. CDR1 and CDR2 from the germline V gene are MNHNY and SVGAGI (reference sequence). The length of the CDR3 is 15 residues. Trimming took 6 bases from V and 3 from J, leaving 17 bases between them. As DNA, the CDR3 is TGTGCCAGCAGGGCTGACCCGTTGGCGGACTATGGCTACACCTTC. Its protein is CASRADPLADYGYTF.